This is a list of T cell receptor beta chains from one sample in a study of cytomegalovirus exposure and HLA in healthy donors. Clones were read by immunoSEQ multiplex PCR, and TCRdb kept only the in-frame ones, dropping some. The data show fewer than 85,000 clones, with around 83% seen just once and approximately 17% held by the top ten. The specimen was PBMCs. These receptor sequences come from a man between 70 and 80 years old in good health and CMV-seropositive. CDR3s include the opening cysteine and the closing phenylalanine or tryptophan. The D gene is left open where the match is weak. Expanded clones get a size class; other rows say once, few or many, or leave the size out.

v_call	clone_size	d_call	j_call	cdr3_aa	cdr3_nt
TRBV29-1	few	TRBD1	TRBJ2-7	CSVERRTGTYEQYF	TGCAGCGTTGAAAGACGGACAGGGACCTACGAGCAGTACTTC
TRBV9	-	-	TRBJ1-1	CASSVVVGGTEAFF	TGTGCCAGCAGCGTAGTTGTAGGGGGCACTGAAGCTTTCTTT
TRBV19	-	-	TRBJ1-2	CASRDQRNYGYTF	TGTGCCAGTAGGGATCAGCGTAACTATGGCTACACCTTC
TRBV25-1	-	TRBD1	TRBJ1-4	CASSEDRGWTNEKLFF	TGTGCCAGCAGTGAGGACAGGGGGTGGACTAATGAAAAACTGTTTTTT
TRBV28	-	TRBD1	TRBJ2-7	CASTNRGPYEQYF	TGTGCCAGCACAAACAGGGGTCCCTACGAGCAGTACTTC
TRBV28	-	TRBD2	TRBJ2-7	CASTLGREAEQYF	TGTGCCAGCACCCTTGGGAGGGAGGCCGAGCAGTACTTC
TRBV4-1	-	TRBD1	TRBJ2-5	CASSQGTGKGQETQYF	TGCGCCAGCAGCCAAGGGACAGGGAAAGGGCAAGAGACCCAGTACTTC
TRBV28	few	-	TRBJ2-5	CASSTRLRAQETQYF	TGTGCCAGCAGTACAAGATTGAGGGCCCAAGAGACCCAGTACTTC
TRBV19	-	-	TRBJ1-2	CASSMDIGDGYTF	TGTGCCAGTAGTATGGACATAGGGGATGGCTACACCTTC
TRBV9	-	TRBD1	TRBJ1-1	CASSPGTGVVTEAFF	TGTGCCAGCAGCCCCGGGACAGGGGTTGTCACTGAAGCTTTCTTT
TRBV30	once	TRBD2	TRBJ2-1	CAWSVGERDWNEQFF	TGTGCCTGGAGTGTCGGCGAGCGGGATTGGAATGAGCAGTTCTTC
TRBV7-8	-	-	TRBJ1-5	CASSLEGLNQPQHF	TGTGCCAGCAGCTTAGAGGGGTTAAATCAGCCCCAGCATTTT
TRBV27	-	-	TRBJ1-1	CASSFEVNTEAFF	TGTGCCAGCAGTTTCGAGGTGAACACTGAAGCTTTCTTT
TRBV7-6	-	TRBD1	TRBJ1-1	CASSLRAQGETEAFF	TGTGCCAGCAGCTTACGGGCGCAGGGGGAGACTGAAGCTTTCTTT
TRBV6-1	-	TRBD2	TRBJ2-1	CASSASREVQFF	TGTGCCAGCAGTGCCTCGCGGGAGGTGCAGTTCTTC
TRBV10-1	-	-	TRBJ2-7	CASSDGYEQYF	TGCGCCAGCAGTGACGGCTACGAGCAGTACTTC